The 32 T cell receptor beta chains given below trace back to one sample, sequenced in a study of neurological immune-mediated disorders. MiXCR, applied by TCRdb to the 5' RACE reads, yields one record per CDR3 protein. Of around 47,000 distinct CDR3 sequences in the sample, under 25% were seen once. The time point: technical triplicate 3. What was sequenced was PBMCs. The source of these receptors is a man aged 60 to 69 with HTLV-1-associated myelopathy (HAM/TSP).

This clonotype has at least ten counts. The chain carries TRBV5-1 and TRBJ2-2, with D unclear. The germline V gene has CDR1 SGHRS and CDR2 YFSETQ. Trimming left V 4 bases short and J 4 bases short, with 11 bases between. The CDR3 has 14 residues. This CDR3 is CASSAVQFTGELFF. In DNA, the CDR3 is TGCGCCAGCAGCGCCGTTCAGTTCACCGGGGAGCTGTTTTTT.

This clonotype was counted ten times or more. The V gene is TRBV4-1, the J gene TRBJ2-3; perhaps TRBD1 as D (6 bases). Between the trimmed V and J ends, which lost 5 bases and 4 bases, there was a span of 10 bases. This CDR3 has 13 amino acids. Germline V gene lookup returns CDR1 MGHRA and CDR2 YSYEKL. The CDR3 region is CASSFRQADTQYF. The CDR3 region has the DNA TGCGCCAGCAGCTTCAGACAGGCAGATACGCAGTATTTT.

Many counts were recorded for this clonotype. The V call is TRBV7-2, the J call TRBJ2-1, with D tentatively TRBD1 (6 bases). The CDR3 runs to 14 residues. V gave up 8 bases and J gave up 3 bases, with 14 bases separating them. Germline V CDR1 and CDR2: SGHTA, FQGNSA. The CDR3 nucleotides are TGTGCCAGCGGGGGTGACAGGAACTACAATGAGCAGTTCTTC. Translation: CASGGDRNYNEQFF. Full variable domain (missing parts from reference TRBV7-2 and TRBJ2-1): GAGVSQSPSNKVTEKGKDVELRCDPISGHTALYWYRQSLGQGLEFLIYFQGNSAPDKSGLPSDRFSAERTGGSVSTLTIQRTQQEDSAVYLCASGGDRNYNEQFFGPGTRLTVL.

This clonotype has at least ten counts. This chain joins TRBV12-3 or TRBV12-4 and TRBJ1-6, with no clear D. V gave up 5 bases and J gave up 4 bases, with 6 bases separating them. This CDR3 spans 13 amino acids. CDR3 residues: CASSPTYNSPLHF. CDR3 sequence (DNA): TGTGCCAGCAGTCCAACTTATAATTCACCCCTCCACTTT.

This clonotype occurred many times. The V gene is TRBV10-2, the J gene TRBJ2-2; D uncertain. Germline assignment: CDR1 WSHSY and CDR2 SAAADI. V shed 2 bases and J shed 2 bases, with 9 bases lying between them. The CDR3 sequence is 15 residues long. CDR3 bases: TGCGCCAGCAGTGAGAGGCGGTCCAACACCGGGGAGCTGTTTTTT. It specifies CASSERRSNTGELFF.

This clonotype was counted ten times or more. J is TRBJ1-1 and V is TRBV5-1; the D is unclear. CDR1 SGHRS and CDR2 YFSETQ come from the germline V gene. The CDR3 consists of 13 residues. V lost 7 bases to trimming and J lost 0 bases, with 10 bases between them. CDR3 sequence: CASSASMNTEAFF. The CDR3 DNA sequence: TGCGCCAGCTCCGCCTCAATGAACACTGAAGCTTTCTTT.

The chain has TRBV10-3 and TRBJ2-3; D may be TRBD2 (5 bases). Germline V gene sequence: CDR1 ENHRY, CDR2 SYGVKD. V was cut by 2 bases and J by 2 bases, with 14 bases left in between. This CDR3 has 16 residues. CDR3 nucleotide sequence: TGTGCCATCAGTGAGGGGCAGCGGTATAACACAGATACGCAGTATTTT. Encoded protein: CAISEGQRYNTDTQYF.

This clonotype has a count of ten or more. The chain couples TRBV12-3 or TRBV12-4 to TRBJ2-5, with D tentatively TRBD2 (5 bases). CDR3 length equals 14 residues. Trimming removed 3 bases from V and 5 bases from J, with 13 bases in between. The CDR3 DNA sequence: TGTGCCAGCAGTTTGAGCGGAGTCGGGGAGACCCAGTACTTC. It translates to CASSLSGVGETQYF.

V gene TRBV5-4 combines with J gene TRBJ1-6; D call uncertain. Trimming removed 0 bases at V and 11 bases at J, with 15 bases between. In germline, CDR1 is SGHNT, CDR2 YYREEE (reference sequence). The CDR3 is 15 residues long. The CDR3 is CASSLAGRRDTPLHF. The CDR3 nucleotides read TGTGCCAGCAGCTTGGCTGGCAGGCGCGATACACCCCTCCACTTT.

This clonotype was counted at least ten times. This rearrangement joins TRBV21-1 to TRBJ1-6; the table's D call of TRBD1 was not tested on the DNA. TRBV21-1 represents a pseudogene. The length of the CDR3 is 20 residues. The CDR3 nucleotides are TGTGCCAGCAGATACACGCACCCCAACCCGGGACAGGGGTCCAATTCACCCCTCCACTTT. Translation gives CASRYTHPNPGQGSNSPLHF.

Ten or more counts support this clonotype. The chain uses TRBV20-1 and TRBJ1-2; no reliable D call. This CDR3 spans 12 amino acids. CDR1 and CDR2 from the germline V gene are DFQATT and SNEGSKA (reference sequence). V was cut by 2 bases and J by 8 bases, with 12 bases left in between. The CDR3 spells CSARLEDQGYTF. The CDR3 DNA is TGCAGTGCTAGACTAGAGGACCAGGGCTACACCTTC.

The chain uses TRBV5-1 and TRBJ2-7, with D possibly matching TRBD2 (7 bases). CDR3 size: 15 residues. The ends were cut back, 5 bases at V and 3 bases at J, with 18 bases in the middle. Germline-derived CDR1 and CDR2 are SGHRS and YFSETQ. DNA of the CDR3: TGCGCCAGCAGACTCAATAAGGGGGGGTACTACGAGCAGTACTTC. Protein: CASRLNKGGYYEQYF.

This chain uses TRBV29-1 with TRBJ2-7; TRBD1 agrees at 8 bases. From germline, CDR1 is SQVTM and CDR2 ANQGSEA. This CDR3 has 13 residues. Trimming took 6 bases from V and 2 from J; bases not matched to a gene: 6. This chain's CDR3 is CSVLDREPYEQYF. Here the CDR3 DNA reads TGCAGCGTCCTGGACAGGGAGCCCTACGAGCAGTACTTC.

This clonotype has more than one count but fewer than ten. The chain recombines TRBV5-1 with TRBJ2-3; D possibly corresponds to TRBD1 (5 bases). Per germline, CDR1 SGHRS and CDR2 YFSETQ. Trimming removed 0 bases at V and 3 bases at J, with 5 bases between. The CDR3 is 13 residues long. The CDR3 is CASSLEGTDTQYF. The CDR3 DNA reads as TGCGCCAGCAGCTTGGAGGGGACAGATACGCAGTATTTT. The full variable domain, its missing parts supplied by reference TRBV5-1 and TRBJ2-3, is KAGVTQTPRYLIKTRGQQVTLSCSPISGHRSVSWYQQTPGQGLQFLFEYFSETQRNKGNFPGRFSGRQFSNSRSEMNVSTLELGDSALYLCASSLEGTDTQYFGPGTRLTVL.

In this sample, this clonotype turned up many times. The CDR3 nucleotides read TGCAGTGCTCAAAAGGGGGAGACCCAGTACTTC. Its translation is CSAQKGETQYF. The rearrangement links TRBV20-1 to TRBJ2-5; D is perhaps TRBD1 (5 bases). V lost 5 bases, J lost 5 bases, and 9 bases lay in between. Germline CDR1 is DFQATT and CDR2 is SNEGSKA (reference sequence). The CDR3 sequence is 11 residues long.

This clonotype has a count of ten or more. The V and J genes are TRBV7-9 and TRBJ1-2, with D perhaps TRBD1 (5 bases). Germline lookup yields CDR1 SEHNR and CDR2 FQNEAQ (reference sequence). The V end was cut by 5 bases, the J end by 6 bases, with 13 bases between. This CDR3 spans 13 amino acids. CDR3 residues: CASSQGTGHGYTF. CDR3 nucleotide sequence: TGTGCCAGCAGCCAGGGAACAGGTCATGGCTACACCTTC.

Ten or more counts support this clonotype. CDR3 loop: CASSETTSGPPDNEQFF. CDR3 nucleotides: TGCGCCAGCAGTGAAACTACTAGCGGCCCGCCGGACAATGAGCAGTTCTTC. The V gene is TRBV10-1, the J gene TRBJ2-1; 8 nucleotides line up with TRBD2. This CDR3 is built from 17 residues. The germline CDR1 and CDR2 sequences are WNHNN and SYGVQD (reference sequence). J was trimmed by 5 bases and V by 3 bases; bases with no gene match: 12.

This clonotype has ten or more counts. The chain links TRBV2 to TRBJ2-1, with TRBD2 identical over 7 bases. The CDR3 length is 14 residues. Germline V lookup: CDR1 SNHLY, CDR2 FYNNEI. The ends lost 4 bases at V and 4 bases at J; junction bases unmatched: 4. The CDR3 region has the DNA TGTGCCAGCAGTGTCGGTAGCGGGTACAATGAGCAGTTCTTC. Encoded protein: CASSVGSGYNEQFF.

This clonotype was observed many times. The rearrangement joins TRBV5-1 to TRBJ2-7, with 9 bases lining up with TRBD2. V was pared by 8 bases and J by 7 bases, with 10 bases of the junction left unmatched. This CDR3 region has 13 residues. Per the germline V gene, CDR1 is SGHRS and CDR2 is YFSETQ. CDR3 bases: TGCGCCAGTGGAGTAGCGGGAGTAGAAGAGCAGTACTTC. It specifies CASGVAGVEEQYF. The full variable domain, in which reference TRBV5-1 and TRBJ2-7 provide the parts outside the CDR3, is KAGVTQTPRYLIKTRGQQVTLSCSPISGHRSVSWYQQTPGQGLQFLFEYFSETQRNKGNFPGRFSGRQFSNSRSEMNVSTLELGDSALYLCASGVAGVEEQYFGPGTRLTVT.

Judged by abundance, this clonotype is medium-sized (0.01 to 0.1%). A read error may produce the germline difference seen at one junction end. The chain recombines TRBV20-1 with TRBJ2-7, with a possible D match to TRBD1 (5 bases). The CDR3 consists of 12 residues. Germline-derived CDR1 and CDR2 are DFQATT and SNEGSKA (reference sequence). The CDR3 nucleotides read TGCAGTGTTAGAGACAGCTCCTACGAGCAGTACTTC. Protein sequence: CSVRDSSYEQYF.

The rearrangement joins TRBV5-1 to TRBJ2-7; D is unclear. In germline, CDR1 is SGHRS, CDR2 YFSETQ. The CDR3 runs to 13 residues. The V gene lost 0 bases and the J gene lost 5 bases, with 9 bases spanning the gap. The CDR3 DNA follows: TGCGCCAGCAGCTTGGCCGGGTTCGACGAGCAGTACTTC. Residues: CASSLAGFDEQYF. The full variable domain, its missing parts supplied by reference TRBV5-1 and TRBJ2-7, is KAGVTQTPRYLIKTRGQQVTLSCSPISGHRSVSWYQQTPGQGLQFLFEYFSETQRNKGNFPGRFSGRQFSNSRSEMNVSTLELGDSALYLCASSLAGFDEQYFGPGTRLTVT.

The rearrangement uses TRBV6-6 and TRBJ2-1, with 7 nucleotides matching TRBD2. Per germline, CDR1 MNHNY and CDR2 SVGAGI (reference sequence). The CDR3 has 14 residues. Trimming cost V 8 bases and J 5 bases; bases outside gene matches: 9. CDR3 region: CASRGERLDNEQFF. CDR3 DNA sequence: TGTGCCAGCCGGGGGGAACGGTTAGACAATGAGCAGTTCTTC.

This clonotype was seen ten or more times. V and J are TRBV12-3 or TRBV12-4 and TRBJ2-5; D gene uncertain. Trimming removed 1 base from V and 5 bases from J, with 2 bases in between. CDR3 size: 11 residues. CDR3 nucleotides: TGTGCCAGCAGTTTAGTCGAGACCCAGTACTTC. Translating gives CASSLVETQYF.

This clonotype was seen at least ten times. The chain links TRBV7-2 to TRBJ2-2; perhaps TRBD2 as D (6 bases). With 6 bases removed from V and 7 bases from J, the gap between germline ends came to 15 bases. The CDR3 has 14 residues. Germline loops: CDR1 SGHTA, CDR2 FQGNSA. The CDR3 sequence is CASRGVWRDGELFF. The CDR3 nucleotides read TGTGCCAGCAGAGGAGTCTGGCGGGACGGGGAGCTGTTTTTT.

This clonotype has a count of ten or more. The chain couples TRBV5-1 to TRBJ2-2, with D hard to call. V dropped 2 bases and J dropped 0 bases, with 8 bases sitting between them. Germline V gene data show CDR1 as SGHRS and CDR2 as YFSETQ. CDR3 length: 15 amino acids. The CDR3 bases are TGCGCCAGCAGCTTCGGCAACGCGAACACCGGGGAGCTGTTTTTT. Its protein is CASSFGNANTGELFF.

As regards this clonotype: This may come from a read error, since a much larger clone is one base off. V and J are TRBV7-9 and TRBJ2-1, with 11 bases aligning to TRBD1. Germline V gene data show CDR1 as SEHNR and CDR2 as FQNEAQ (reference sequence). V shed 6 bases, J shed 6 bases, and the junction held 1 base outside the gene matches. There are 13 residues in the CDR3. CDR3 bases: TGTGCCAGCAGGGGACAGGGGGTCAATGAGCAGTTCTTC. It specifies CASRGQGVNEQFF.

This clonotype has just a few counts. This sequence joins TRBV5-1 and TRBJ2-7, with TRBD2 matching 13 bases. Unmatched junction bases numbered 7, after V lost 3 bases and J lost 7 bases. Germline V lookup: CDR1 SGHRS, CDR2 YFSETQ. The CDR3 totals 15 residues. Written as DNA, the CDR3 is TGCGCCAGCAGCTGGACTAGCGGGAGAGCTGGGGAGCAGTACTTC. Translating it yields CASSWTSGRAGEQYF.

The table lists this clonotype with many counts. This sequence joins TRBV5-1 and TRBJ1-4; TRBD1 agrees at 9 bases. With V trimmed by 4 bases and J by 6 bases, 10 bases remained unmatched. Germline CDR1 is SGHRS and CDR2 is YFSETQ. The CDR3 contains 16 residues. CDR3 in amino acids: CASSLGQGTGDEKLFF. In nucleotides, the CDR3 is TGCGCCAGCAGCCTGGGACAGGGAACGGGGGATGAAAAACTGTTTTTT.

This clonotype was counted at least ten times. The chain is built from TRBV20-1 and TRBJ2-3, with TRBD1 as a possible D gene (5 bases). The CDR3 runs 11 residues. The germline V gene encodes CDR1 DFQATT and CDR2 SNEGSKA (reference sequence). The V and J ends lost 5 bases and 6 bases respectively, with 9 bases between them. CDR3 sequence reads: CSAQKGDTQYF. The CDR3 DNA reads as TGCAGTGCTCAAAAGGGGGATACGCAGTATTTT.

This clonotype occurred many times. The chain combines TRBV29-1 with TRBJ1-3; D remains unclear. Germline CDR1 SQVTM, CDR2 ANQGSEA. This CDR3 comprises 12 residues. V lost 6 bases and J lost 0, with 6 bases in between. As DNA, the CDR3 is TGCAGCGTCCCCTCCTCTGGAAACACCATATATTTT. It yields the protein CSVPSSGNTIYF. Together with reference TRBV29-1 and TRBJ1-3, the CDR3 gives the full variable domain: SAVISQKPSRDICQRGTSLTIQCQVDSQVTMMFWYRQQPGQSLTLIATANQGSEATYESGFVIDKFPISRPNLTFSTLTVSNMSPEDSSIYLCSVPSSGNTIYFGEGSWLTVV.

This clonotype was seen repeatedly, ten times or more. A much larger clonotype is one base distant, so this may be a read error. This chain connects TRBV12-3 or TRBV12-4 to TRBJ2-3, with D possibly TRBD1 on 5 matching bases. The CDR3 contains 15 residues. The CDR3 DNA follows: TGTGTCAGCAGCCCACCTCAGGGAAACACAGATACGCAGTATTTT. Translating gives CVSSPPQGNTDTQYF.

This clonotype occurred many times. V and J are TRBV5-1 and TRBJ2-5, with TRBD1 matching over 8 bases. CDR1 and CDR2 (germline): SGHRS, YFSETQ. After removal of 7 bases from V and 1 base from J, the junction contained 9 bases not matched to a gene. The CDR3 runs 15 residues. This chain's CDR3 is CASGPTGVSQETQYF. Written as DNA, the CDR3 is TGCGCCAGCGGCCCGACAGGGGTGAGCCAAGAGACCCAGTACTTC.